These 25 T cell receptor beta chains share one sample of origin, sequenced in a study of CD8+CD57+ T cells in acquired aplastic anemia. Researchers used genomic DNA as the template to profile TCR beta VDJ and CDR3. TCRdb processed the reads anew with MiXCR; each CDR3 protein has one entry. The sample carries about 160,000 distinct CDR3 sequences, about 45% recorded once. Patients selected for sequencing had displayed CD8+CD57+ cell expansion by flow cytometry. Sample: sorted CD4+, CD8+, or CD8+CD57+ T cells (not recorded which) from PBMCs. These receptors all come from a human donor with aplastic anemia.

This clonotype has ten or more counts. The V and J genes are TRBV5-4 and TRBJ2-5, with unresolved D. The CDR3 runs to 14 residues. The germline CDR1 and CDR2 sequences are SGHNT and YYREEE (reference sequence). The V gene lost 0 bases and the J gene lost 7 bases, with 13 bases spanning the gap. Here the CDR3 reads CASSLGGQDGTQYF. The CDR3 nucleotides read TGTGCCAGCAGCTTGGGTGGGCAGGATGGGACCCAGTACTTC.

The chain links TRBV6-1 to TRBJ2-2; D is unresolved. This CDR3 has 12 residues. Trimming stripped 6 bases from V and 8 bases from J, with 10 bases between. Germline V gene sequence: CDR1 MNHNS, CDR2 SASEGT. CDR3 DNA sequence: TGTGCCAGCAGGACACCCTCGGGGGAGCTGTTTTTT. The encoded protein is CASRTPSGELFF.

V and J are TRBV5-1 and TRBJ1-1; maybe TRBD1 (6 bases). The CDR3 is 14 residues long. V lost 2 bases to trimming and J lost 4 bases, with 12 bases between them. Germline CDR1 SGHRS, CDR2 YFSETQ. CDR3 in amino acids: CASSLGLQGTEAFF. The CDR3 nucleotides read TGCGCCAGCAGCTTAGGCCTACAGGGCACTGAAGCTTTCTTT. The whole variable domain, remainder taken from reference TRBV5-1 and TRBJ1-1, is KAGVTQTPRYLIKTRGQQVTLSCSPISGHRSVSWYQQTPGQGLQFLFEYFSETQRNKGNFPGRFSGRQFSNSRSEMNVSTLELGDSALYLCASSLGLQGTEAFFGQGTRLTVV.

This chain links TRBV5-4 with TRBJ1-2, with TRBD1 matching 7 bases. Germline values: CDR1 SGHNT, CDR2 YYREEE (reference sequence). The CDR3 sequence is 13 residues long. Germline trimming cut 5 bases from V and 13 bases from J; bases unmatched to any gene: 14. As DNA, the CDR3 is TGTGCCAGCAGTCCCGGGGGAGGGGGCGCGGGCACCTTC. It is translated as CASSPGGGGAGTF.

The sample holds many counts of this clonotype. The chain links TRBV6-1 to TRBJ2-7, with D maybe TRBD1 (6 bases). Between the trimmed V and J ends, which lost 2 bases and 6 bases, there was a span of 20 bases. Per germline, CDR1 MNHNS and CDR2 SASEGT. This CDR3 spans 16 amino acids. In DNA, the CDR3 is TGTGCCAGCAGTGAACTCGGTAGGGGACACCTTTTCGAGCAGTACTTC. Translation: CASSELGRGHLFEQYF.

In its sample, this clonotype was seen many times. J is TRBJ1-1 and V is TRBV9, with a weak D call TRBD1 (5 bases). Trimming left V 1 base short and J 1 base short, with 14 bases between. Germline V CDR1 and CDR2: SGDLS, YYNGEE. The CDR3 has 16 amino acids. CDR3 sequence (DNA): TGTGCCAGCAGCGTATATGATAGGGGCCCGAACACTGAAGCTTTCTTT. Translating it yields CASSVYDRGPNTEAFF.

This clonotype was recorded a few times. A read error is possible here, since a much larger clone lies one base away. J is TRBJ2-7 and V is TRBV7-2, with 10 nucleotides matching TRBD1. The CDR3 is 15 amino acids. The V gene's germline CDR1 is SGHTA and CDR2 FQGNSA. Trimming cost V 5 bases and J 4 bases; bases outside gene matches: 8. CDR3 residues: CASSRRGQGSYEQYV. In nucleotides, the CDR3 is TGTGCCAGCAGCCGGCGGGGACAGGGGAGTTACGAGCAGTACGTC.

This clonotype showed up just a few times. Given a much more abundant clone one base away, this may be a read error. The chain's CDR3 is CASSLRGDTPQHF. The CDR3 DNA follows: TGTGCCAGCAGTTTAAGGGGAGATACTCCCCAGCATTTT. The chain uses TRBV19 and TRBJ1-5; the D gene is possibly TRBD1 (5 bases). Germline V CDR1 and CDR2: LNHDA, SQIVND (reference sequence). CDR3 length equals 13 residues. Trimming left V 9 bases short and J 10 bases short, with 19 bases between.

This clonotype was counted ten times or more. The V gene is TRBV5-1, the J gene TRBJ2-1; unclear D gene. The CDR3 length is 14 residues. Trimming shortened V by 0 bases and J by 2 bases, and 6 bases separated the two germline ends. Germline V gives CDR1 SGHRS, CDR2 YFSETQ. The CDR3 DNA sequence: TGCGCCAGCAGCTTGGAATCAACCTACAATGAGCAGTTCTTC. Its protein product is CASSLESTYNEQFF.

V usage is TRBV6-2 or TRBV6-3 and J usage is TRBJ2-7, with D hard to call. The CDR3 loop spans 13 amino acids. V lost 4 bases to trimming and J lost 2 bases, with 9 bases between them. Germline lookup yields CDR1 MNHEY and CDR2 SVGEGT. The DNA for the CDR3 is TGTGCCAGCAGTTCGACAAAAACCTACGAGCAGTACTTC. Encoded protein: CASSSTKTYEQYF.

This sequence joins TRBV11-2 and TRBJ1-2, with 9 bases that match TRBD1. Losses at the gene ends were 6 bases for V and 0 bases for J; bases not matched to a gene: 5. The CDR3 is 15 amino acids. CDR1 and CDR2 from the germline V gene are SGHAT and FQNNGV. This chain's CDR3 is CASSFGTGTNYGYTF. CDR3 DNA sequence: TGTGCCAGCAGTTTCGGGACAGGGACTAACTATGGCTACACCTTC.

Details on this clonotype: A much larger clone lies a single base off, so this may be a read error. The chain joins TRBV11-2 to TRBJ2-1; tentative D call: TRBD2 (6 bases). In germline, CDR1 is SGHAT, CDR2 FQNNGV. Trimming shortened V by 7 bases and J by 8 bases, and 21 bases separated the two germline ends. There are 15 residues in the CDR3. For the CDR3, the DNA is TGTGCCAGCACCTCAAAAGGGCCAGCGGGTTATGAGCAGTTCTTC. Its translation is CASTSKGPAGYEQFF.

This clonotype was seen at least ten times. The chain carries TRBV12-3 or TRBV12-4 and TRBJ2-2; D possibly corresponds to TRBD1 (6 bases). This CDR3 has 16 amino acids. V was shortened by 5 bases and J by 5 bases, with 18 bases between the two germline ends. This CDR3 reads CASSARQDPRTGELFF. CDR3 bases: TGTGCCAGCAGTGCCCGACAGGACCCAAGGACCGGGGAGCTGTTTTTT.

At least ten counts were recorded for this clonotype. The chain is built from TRBV6-1 and TRBJ1-2; D not certain. This CDR3 spans 14 amino acids. The V end lost 2 bases, the J end lost 11 bases, and 18 bases lay between the germline ends. Germline V lookup: CDR1 MNHNS, CDR2 SASEGT. The CDR3 loop is CASSEMQARSAYTF. The CDR3, as DNA: TGTGCCAGCAGTGAAATGCAGGCCAGGTCGGCTTACACCTTC.

This clonotype has at least ten counts. This chain connects TRBV12-3 or TRBV12-4 to TRBJ1-1; D is unclear. Deletions cut 6 bases from V and 4 bases from J, with 15 bases between. The length of the CDR3 is 14 residues. The CDR3 sequence is CASRLNTVGTEAFF. In DNA, the CDR3 is TGTGCCAGCAGACTCAATACAGTGGGCACTGAAGCTTTCTTT.

The CDR3: CASTPSRVNTEAFF. The DNA of the CDR3 is TGTGCCAGCACCCCTTCACGGGTGAACACTGAAGCTTTCTTT. This chain connects TRBV12-3 or TRBV12-4 to TRBJ1-1; no clear D gene. V shed 7 bases and J shed 0 bases, with 12 bases lying between them. The CDR3 has 14 residues.

V gene TRBV11-1 combines with J gene TRBJ2-1, with TRBD2 matching over 14 bases. J lost 6 bases, V lost 5 bases, and 6 bases had no gene match. CDR1 SGHAT and CDR2 FQDESV come from the germline V gene (reference sequence). This CDR3 has 16 residues. The CDR3 region is CASSPRTSGGFNEQFF. The CDR3 nucleotides read TGTGCCAGCAGCCCCCGGACTAGCGGGGGGTTCAATGAGCAGTTCTTC.

V and J are TRBV14 and TRBJ2-5; the D gene could be TRBD1 or TRBD2 (6 bases each). V gave up 6 bases and J gave up 5 bases, with 16 bases separating them. Germline V lookup: CDR1 SGHDN, CDR2 FVKESK. The CDR3 covers 14 residues. The CDR3 reads CASSYSGAGETQYF. In DNA form, the CDR3 reads TGTGCCAGCAGTTATTCGGGGGCTGGGGAGACCCAGTACTTC.

This clonotype has ten or more counts. The rearrangement uses TRBV12-3 or TRBV12-4 and TRBJ1-2; TRBD1 matches 10 bases. The CDR3 is 14 amino acids. The ends lost 3 bases at V and 7 bases at J; junction bases unmatched: 5. The CDR3 DNA reads as TGTGCCAGCAGTTTGGACAGGGGGAAATCTGGCTACACCTTC. Encoded protein: CASSLDRGKSGYTF.

The CDR3 loop reads CASSLDRWNGYTF. CDR3 DNA: TGCGCCAGCAGCTTGGATCGGTGGAATGGCTACACCTTC. The rearrangement links TRBV5-1 to TRBJ1-2, with D unclear. The V gene lost 0 bases and the J gene lost 6 bases, with 9 bases spanning the gap. The CDR3 length is 13 residues. The V gene's germline CDR1 is SGHRS and CDR2 YFSETQ.

On this clonotype itself: Just one base apart from a much larger clone, this may be a read error. V and J are TRBV5-8 and TRBJ2-7; the D gene could be TRBD1 or TRBD2 (5 bases each). This CDR3 spans 13 amino acids. From germline, CDR1 is SGHTS and CDR2 YDEGEE. CDR3 in amino acids: CAGSYLGGGEQYV. The CDR3 DNA reads as TGTGCCGGCAGCTACCTTGGGGGTGGGGAGCAGTACGTC.

The rearrangement uses TRBV5-4 and TRBJ2-5; D is perhaps TRBD2 (6 bases). The V end was cut by 2 bases, the J end by 4 bases, with 12 bases between. The CDR3 is 14 amino acids. The germline V gene has CDR1 SGHNT and CDR2 YYREEE (reference sequence). CDR3 loop: CASSLGGVTETQYF. Written as DNA, the CDR3 is TGTGCCAGCAGCTTAGGAGGGGTTACAGAGACCCAGTACTTC. Drawing the rest from reference TRBV5-4 and TRBJ2-5, the complete variable domain is ETGVTQSPTHLIKTRGQQVTLRCSSQSGHNTVSWYQQALGQGPQFIFQYYREEENGRGNFPPRFSGLQFPNYSSELNVNALELDDSALYLCASSLGGVTETQYFGPGTRLLVL.

This clonotype was detected a few times. This chain links TRBV7-3 with TRBJ2-6, with 8 positions matching TRBD1. Germline V gene data show CDR1 as SGHTA and CDR2 as FQGTGA. This CDR3 has 13 residues. V lost 5 bases to trimming and J lost 10 bases; unmatched junction nucleotides: 4. CDR3 sequence reads: CASSPGQGNVLTF. The CDR3, as DNA: TGTGCCAGCAGCCCAGGACAGGGTAACGTCCTGACTTTC.

The gene calls are TRBV29-1 and TRBJ2-1; the match to TRBD2 covers 14 bases. Germline CDR1 and CDR2: SQVTM and ANQGSEA. Trimming removed 7 bases from V and 5 bases from J; junction bases left unmatched: 7. The CDR3 covers 15 residues. The CDR3 bases are TGCAGCGCACCCGGGACTAGCGGGGGAAACAATGAGCAGTTCTTC. Protein: CSAPGTSGGNNEQFF.

There are a few counts of this clonotype. This chain joins TRBV19 and TRBJ1-6; D perhaps matches TRBD1 (5 bases). There are 13 residues in the CDR3. The germline V gene encodes CDR1 LNHDA and CDR2 SQIVND (reference sequence). V was clipped by 7 bases and J by 7 bases, with 11 bases between them. CDR3 protein: CASKGRENSPLHF. DNA of the CDR3: TGTGCCAGTAAAGGCAGGGAAAATTCACCCCTCCACTTT. Full variable domain (remainder filled in from reference TRBV19 and TRBJ1-6): DGGITQSPKYLFRKEGQNVTLSCEQNLNHDAMYWYRQDPGQGLRLIYYSQIVNDFQKGDIAEGYSVSREKKESFPLTVTSAQKNPTAFYLCASKGRENSPLHFGNGTRLTVT.